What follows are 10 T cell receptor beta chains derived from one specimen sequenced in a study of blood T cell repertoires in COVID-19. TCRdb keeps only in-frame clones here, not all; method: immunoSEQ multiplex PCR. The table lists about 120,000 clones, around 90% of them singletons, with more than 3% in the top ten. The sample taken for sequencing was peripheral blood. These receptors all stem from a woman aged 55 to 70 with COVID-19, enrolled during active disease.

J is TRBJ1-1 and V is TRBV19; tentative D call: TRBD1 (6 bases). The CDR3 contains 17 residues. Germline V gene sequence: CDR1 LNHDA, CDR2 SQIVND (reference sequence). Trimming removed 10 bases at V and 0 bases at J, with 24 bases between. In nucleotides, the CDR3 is TGTGCCACCACCTCCCGCGGGGGGGCGGGGGTGAACACTGAAGCTTTCTTT. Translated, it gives CATTSRGGAGVNTEAFF.

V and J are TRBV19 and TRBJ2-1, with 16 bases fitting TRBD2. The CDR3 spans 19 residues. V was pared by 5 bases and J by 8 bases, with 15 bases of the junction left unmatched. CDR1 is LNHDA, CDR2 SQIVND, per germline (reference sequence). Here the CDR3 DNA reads TGTGCCAGTAGTCGTCGTCCCGGGACTAGCGGGGGGGCTGGATATGAGCAGTTCTTC. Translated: CASSRRPGTSGGAGYEQFF.

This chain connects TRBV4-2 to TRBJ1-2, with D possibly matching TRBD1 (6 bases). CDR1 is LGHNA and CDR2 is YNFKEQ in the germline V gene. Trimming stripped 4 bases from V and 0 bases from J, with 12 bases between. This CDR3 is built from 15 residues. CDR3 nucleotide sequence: TGTGCCAGCAGCCCTGACAGGATATCTAACTATGGCTACACCTTC. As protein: CASSPDRISNYGYTF.

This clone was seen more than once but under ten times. The CDR3 coding sequence is TGCGCCAGCAGCCAACCCTTTGCATGGGAGGGTCCGAACACTGAAGCTTTCTTT. It translates to CASSQPFAWEGPNTEAFF. The J gene is TRBJ1-1, the V gene TRBV4-1; D gene ambiguous. Germline CDR1 is MGHRA and CDR2 is YSYEKL. V lost 2 bases to trimming and J lost 1 base, with 20 bases between them. The CDR3 has 18 residues.

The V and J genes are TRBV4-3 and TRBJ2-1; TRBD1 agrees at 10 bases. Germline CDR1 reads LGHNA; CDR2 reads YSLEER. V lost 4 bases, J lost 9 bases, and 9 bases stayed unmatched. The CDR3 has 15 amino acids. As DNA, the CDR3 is TGCGCCAGCAGCCCCGGGACAGGGGTGTGGAGTGAGCAGTTCTTC. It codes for CASSPGTGVWSEQFF.

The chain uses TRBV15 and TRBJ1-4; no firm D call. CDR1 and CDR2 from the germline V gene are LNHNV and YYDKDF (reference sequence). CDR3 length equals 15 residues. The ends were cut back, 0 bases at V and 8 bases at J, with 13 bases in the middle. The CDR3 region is CATSRDLGETEKLFF. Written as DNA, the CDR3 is TGTGCCACCAGCAGAGATCTCGGGGAGACAGAAAAACTGTTTTTT.

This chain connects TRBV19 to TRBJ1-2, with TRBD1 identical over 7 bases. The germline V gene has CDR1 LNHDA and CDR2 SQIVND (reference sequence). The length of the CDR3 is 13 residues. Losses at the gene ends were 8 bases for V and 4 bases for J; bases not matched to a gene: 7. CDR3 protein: CASHNAGGYGYTF. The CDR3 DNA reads TGTGCCAGTCACAATGCAGGGGGCTATGGCTACACCTTC.

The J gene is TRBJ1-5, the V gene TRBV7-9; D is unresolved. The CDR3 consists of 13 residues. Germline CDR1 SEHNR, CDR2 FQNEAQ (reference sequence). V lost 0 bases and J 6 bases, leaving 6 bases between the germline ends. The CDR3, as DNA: TGTGCCAGCAGCTTAGCGGAGGCTCAGCCCCAGCATTTT. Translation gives CASSLAEAQPQHF.

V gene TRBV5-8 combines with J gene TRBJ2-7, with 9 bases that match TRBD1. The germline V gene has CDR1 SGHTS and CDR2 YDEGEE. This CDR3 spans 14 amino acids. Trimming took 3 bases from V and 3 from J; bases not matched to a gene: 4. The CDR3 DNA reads TGTGCCAGCAGCTACCGACAGGGGGGCTACGAGCAGTACTTC. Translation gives CASSYRQGGYEQYF.

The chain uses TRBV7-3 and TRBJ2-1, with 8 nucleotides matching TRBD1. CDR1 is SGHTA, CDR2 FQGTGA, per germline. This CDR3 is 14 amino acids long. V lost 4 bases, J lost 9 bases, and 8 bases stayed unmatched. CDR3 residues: CASSSGTGVGEQFF. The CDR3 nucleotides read TGTGCCAGCAGCTCCGGGACAGGAGTAGGTGAGCAGTTCTTC. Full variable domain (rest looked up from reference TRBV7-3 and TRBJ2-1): GAGVSQTPSNKVTEKGKYVELRCDPISGHTALYWYRQSLGQGPEFLIYFQGTGAADDSGLPNDRFFAVRPEGSVSTLKIQRTERGDSAVYLCASSSGTGVGEQFFGPGTRLTVL.